This T cell receptor beta chain was captured by sequencing in a study of identifying expanded T cells in peripheral blood. Only in-frame clones appear in the TCRdb table, and some are missing; sequencing was by immunoSEQ multiplex PCR. In the table there are 65,000 to 95,000 clones, 84% of which are singletons. The CDR3 contains 12 residues. Per germline, CDR1 SGHNT and CDR2 YYREEE (reference sequence). Trimming took off 4 bases at V and 5 bases at J, with 8 bases between the two ends. The sample consisted of blood. The sequence derives from a person aged 18 to 69 in good health. The genes are TRBV5-4 and TRBJ2-3; unclear D gene. The CDR3 DNA sequence: TGTGCCAGCAGCCTCGAAGTAGATACGCAGTATTTT. As protein: CASSLEVDTQYF.